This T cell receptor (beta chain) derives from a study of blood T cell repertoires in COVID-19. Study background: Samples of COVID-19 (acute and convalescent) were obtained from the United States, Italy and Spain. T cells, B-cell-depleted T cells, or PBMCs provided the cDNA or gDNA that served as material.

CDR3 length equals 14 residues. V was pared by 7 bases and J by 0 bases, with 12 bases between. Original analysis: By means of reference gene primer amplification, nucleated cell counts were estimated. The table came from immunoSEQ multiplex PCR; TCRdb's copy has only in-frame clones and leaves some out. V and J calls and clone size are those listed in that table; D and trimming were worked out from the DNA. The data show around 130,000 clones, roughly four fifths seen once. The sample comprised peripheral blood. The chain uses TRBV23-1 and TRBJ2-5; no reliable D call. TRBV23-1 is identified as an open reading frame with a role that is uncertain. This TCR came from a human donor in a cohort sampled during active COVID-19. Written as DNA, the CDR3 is TGCGCCAGCACCCCCCGACACTACCAAGAGACCCAGTACTTC. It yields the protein CASTPRHYQETQYF.